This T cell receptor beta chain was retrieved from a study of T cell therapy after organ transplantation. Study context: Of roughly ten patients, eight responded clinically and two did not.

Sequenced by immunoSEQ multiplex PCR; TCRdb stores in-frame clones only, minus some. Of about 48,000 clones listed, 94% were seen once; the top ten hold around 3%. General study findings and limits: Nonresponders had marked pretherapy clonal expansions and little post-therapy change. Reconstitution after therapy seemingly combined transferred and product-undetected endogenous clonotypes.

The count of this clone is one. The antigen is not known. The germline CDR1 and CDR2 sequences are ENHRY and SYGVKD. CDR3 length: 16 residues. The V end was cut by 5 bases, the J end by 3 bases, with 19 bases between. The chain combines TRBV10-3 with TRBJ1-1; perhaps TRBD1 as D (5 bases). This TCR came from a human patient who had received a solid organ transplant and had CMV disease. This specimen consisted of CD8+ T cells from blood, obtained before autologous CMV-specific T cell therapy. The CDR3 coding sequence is TGTGCCATCAGTCCCCCCCCCGGGATGGGGGACACTGAAGCTTTCTTT. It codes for CAISPPPGMGDTEAFF.